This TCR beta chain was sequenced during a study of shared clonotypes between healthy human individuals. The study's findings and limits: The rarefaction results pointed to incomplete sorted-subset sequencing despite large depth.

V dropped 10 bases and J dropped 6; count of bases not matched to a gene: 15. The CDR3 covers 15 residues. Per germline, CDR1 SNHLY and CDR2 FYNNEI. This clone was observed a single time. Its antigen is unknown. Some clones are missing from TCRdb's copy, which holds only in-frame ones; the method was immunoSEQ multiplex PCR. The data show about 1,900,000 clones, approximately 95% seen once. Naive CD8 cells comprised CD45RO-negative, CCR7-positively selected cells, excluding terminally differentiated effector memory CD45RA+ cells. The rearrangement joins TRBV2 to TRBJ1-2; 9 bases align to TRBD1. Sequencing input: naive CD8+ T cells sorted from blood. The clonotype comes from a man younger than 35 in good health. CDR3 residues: CATNPGITGGDGYTF. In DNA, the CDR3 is TGTGCCACCAACCCGGGGATTACAGGGGGCGATGGCTACACCTTC.